The clone carrying this TCR beta chain was seen a few times. The entry originates in a study of blood T cell repertoires in COVID-19. About the research overall: From T cells, B-cell-depleted T cells, or PBMCs came the material, which was cDNA or gDNA.

Trimming took 2 bases from V and 4 from J, leaving 8 bases between them. From germline, CDR1 is SGHAT and CDR2 FQNNGV. The CDR3 is 14 amino acids. Sequencing used immunoSEQ multiplex PCR; TCRdb keeps in-frame clones, though not all of them. This sample has about 240,000 clones, with roughly 86% found just once. Sequenced input: peripheral blood. The chain has TRBV11-2 and TRBJ1-4; maybe TRBD1 (6 bases). The sequence was collected from a woman aged 70-85 years with active or convalescent COVID-19. DNA of the CDR3: TGTGCCAGCAGCTTAAACAGGGTTAATGAAAAACTGTTTTTT. This encodes CASSLNRVNEKLFF.